This T cell receptor (beta chain) was captured in a study of T cells in Graves' hyperthyroidism and ophthalmopathy. Study information: Sampling of peripheral blood happened at initial diagnosis, prior to any treatment. Study-level points and caveats: In validation, the model predicted ophthalmopathy. These predictions came a median around 5.9 months before onset. Ophthalmopathy cases were set apart from stable hyperthyroidism by a 13 V-J model.

Per the germline V gene, CDR1 is MNHEY and CDR2 is SMNVEV (reference sequence). The CDR3 contains 13 residues. The V end was cut by 5 bases, the J end by 11 bases, with 18 bases between. A patient was excluded if there was uncontrolled infection, other autoimmune disease, pregnancy or lactation. The source material, RNA transcripts, was used to amplify TCR beta CDR3 regions. The TCR CDR3 first-round RT-PCR relied on the HTBI primer set. TCRdb re-derived calls from the multiplex PCR reads in MiXCR, one entry per CDR3 protein. Here the sample spans around 720,000 distinct CDR3 sequences, 30% to 40% being singletons. A few counts support this clonotype. Its target is not known.

This TCR was sampled from a woman in her forties with Graves' hyperthyroidism. Sequenced material: blood. The chain couples TRBV27 to TRBJ1-1; a weak D match, TRBD1 (6 bases). In DNA form, the CDR3 reads TGTGCCAGCAGTCACCCGGGGGGGGCAGCCGCTTTCTTT. Its protein product is CASSHPGGAAAFF.